These 22 T cell receptor beta chains were sequenced from one sample in a study of cytomegalovirus exposure and HLA in healthy donors. The PCR was carried out with 60 Vbeta primers and 13 Jbeta primers. Profiled with immunoSEQ multiplex PCR; TCRdb holds only in-frame clones, not every one. The profile covers about 130,000 clones, with over 75% appearing a single time and under 6% taken by the ten largest. Sequencing was carried out using PBMCs. All receptors come from a man aged 30-40 years in good health and CMV-seronegative.

The chain has TRBV5-4 and TRBJ2-6; D possibly corresponds to TRBD1 (5 bases). Germline V lookup: CDR1 SGHNT, CDR2 YYREEE (reference sequence). V was pared by 0 bases and J by 5 bases, with 21 bases between. This CDR3 region has 19 residues. In DNA form, the CDR3 reads TGTGCCAGCAGCTTGGCGGTAGGGCAGGGTCCCCCCTGGGCCAACGTCCTGACTTTC. Protein sequence: CASSLAVGQGPPWANVLTF.

The gene calls are TRBV27 and TRBJ2-1; weak D call: TRBD2 (5 bases). V gave up 9 bases and J gave up 2 bases, with 17 bases separating them. Per germline, CDR1 MNHEY and CDR2 SMNVEV (reference sequence). The CDR3 sequence is 15 residues long. Here the CDR3 reads CASHRSHGTYNEQFF. CDR3 coding DNA: TGTGCCAGTCATCGGTCGCACGGGACCTACAATGAGCAGTTCTTC.

This clone has only a few counts. The chain is built from TRBV4-3 and TRBJ2-5; D uncertain. Trimming cost V 0 bases and J 2 bases, with 10 bases left between them. The CDR3 length is 15 residues. CDR1 and CDR2 (germline): LGHNA, YSLEER. CDR3 protein: CASSQEFGAQETQYF. For the CDR3, the DNA is TGCGCCAGCAGCCAAGAATTCGGAGCTCAAGAGACCCAGTACTTC.

This chain joins TRBV27 and TRBJ1-5; no reliable D call. The germline V and J ends were trimmed by 6 bases and 1 base, with 10 bases remaining between them. Per the germline V gene, CDR1 is MNHEY and CDR2 is SMNVEV (reference sequence). This CDR3 comprises 14 residues. CDR3 in DNA: TGTGCCAGCAGAAAGGCCGGGAGCAATCAGCCCCAGCATTTT. As protein: CASRKAGSNQPQHF.

V and J are TRBV4-3 and TRBJ2-3; D is unclear. CDR3 size: 15 residues. Trimming cost V 1 base and J 4 bases, with 12 bases left between them. CDR1 LGHNA and CDR2 YSLEER come from the germline V gene. CDR3 nucleotide sequence: TGCGCCAGCAGCCAAGCCCGCCTATCCGCAGATACGCAGTATTTT. Amino acids: CASSQARLSADTQYF.

This clone has more than one count but fewer than ten. This chain uses TRBV7-9 with TRBJ2-7; 8 bases align to TRBD1. Germline V CDR1 and CDR2: SEHNR, FQNEAQ (reference sequence). The CDR3 spans 14 residues. The junction had 7 bases not matched to a gene; V was cut back by 5 bases and J by 4 bases. The CDR3 DNA follows: TGTGCCAGCAGCGCGGACAGGGCCAGGTACGAGCAGTACTTC. Protein product: CASSADRARYEQYF. Combining the CDR3 with reference TRBV7-9 and TRBJ2-7 gives the whole variable domain DTGVSQNPRHKITKRGQNVTFRCDPISEHNRLYWYRQTLGQGPEFLTYFQNEAQLEKSRLLSDRFSAERPKGSFSTLEIQRTEQGDSAMYLCASSADRARYEQYFGPGTRLTVT.

This sequence joins TRBV7-6 and TRBJ2-1; 7 nucleotides align to TRBD1. Germline lookup yields CDR1 SGHVS and CDR2 FNYEAQ. This CDR3 spans 16 amino acids. The trim removed 4 bases at V and 7 bases at J, leaving 13 bases unmatched. The CDR3 DNA reads as TGTGCCAGCAGCTCGAATTACAGGGGAAGACGGAATGAGCAGTTCTTC. It yields the protein CASSSNYRGRRNEQFF.

The rearrangement uses TRBV21-1 and TRBJ1-2; TRBD1 is the table's D call and was not checked against the DNA. TRBV21-1 is described as a pseudogene. The CDR3 totals 20 residues. This chain's CDR3 is CASSKTGVRPTWAANYGYTF. For the CDR3, the DNA is TGTGCCAGCAGCAAGACAGGTGTTCGACCAACCTGGGCGGCTAACTATGGCTACACCTTC.

The chain uses TRBV19 and TRBJ1-1, with TRBD1 matching 8 bases. Germline values: CDR1 LNHDA, CDR2 SQIVND (reference sequence). Unmatched junction bases numbered 4, after V lost 4 bases and J lost 0 bases. The CDR3 spans 15 residues. CDR3 DNA: TGTGCCAGTAGTAACCTCAGGGGGCTGAACACTGAAGCTTTCTTT. Protein sequence: CASSNLRGLNTEAFF.

CDR3 amino acids: CATSSGQGYNSPLHF. The CDR3 DNA is TGTGCCACCAGCAGCGGACAGGGTTACAATTCACCCCTCCACTTT. This sequence joins TRBV15 and TRBJ1-6, with 8 nucleotides matching TRBD1. CDR3 length: 15 amino acids. J was trimmed by 7 bases and V by 3 bases; bases with no gene match: 5. CDR1 is LNHNV, CDR2 YYDKDF, per germline (reference sequence).

The chain links TRBV7-2 to TRBJ2-2; D is uncertain. The CDR3 has 13 amino acids. V was pared by 3 bases and J by 5 bases, with 7 bases between. Germline V gives CDR1 SGHTA, CDR2 FQGNSA. CDR3 amino acids: CASSLSVTGELFF. CDR3 bases: TGTGCCAGCAGCTTGTCCGTAACCGGGGAGCTGTTTTTT.

This clone was seen a handful of times. The chain couples TRBV6-6 to TRBJ2-3, with D unclear. Looked up from germline, CDR1 is MNHNY and CDR2 is SVGAGI (reference sequence). This CDR3 has 11 amino acids. The V gene lost 8 bases and the J gene lost 1 base, with 4 bases spanning the gap. This CDR3 is CASLRTDTQYF. CDR3 bases: TGTGCCAGCCTCCGCACAGATACGCAGTATTTT.

This chain connects TRBV9 to TRBJ1-1, with TRBD1 as a possible D gene (6 bases). Germline assignment: CDR1 SGDLS and CDR2 YYNGEE. V lost 4 bases, J lost 2 bases, and 15 bases lay in between. This CDR3 has 15 amino acids. The CDR3, as DNA: TGTGCCAGCAGCCCGGGACATTCGGGTAACACTGAAGCTTTCTTT. The encoded protein is CASSPGHSGNTEAFF.

CDR3 in amino acids: CASSPPALETQYF. The CDR3 region has the DNA TGTGCCAGCTCACCACCAGCACTAGAGACCCAGTACTTC. The chain links TRBV18 to TRBJ2-5, with D unclear. Germline loops: CDR1 KGHSH, CDR2 LQKENI. The ends were cut back, 0 bases at V and 4 bases at J, with 6 bases in the middle. This CDR3 spans 13 amino acids.

The CDR3 sequence: CASSARTGFQETQYF. The CDR3 DNA reads as TGTGCCAGCAGCGCGAGGACAGGTTTCCAAGAGACCCAGTACTTC. J is TRBJ2-5 and V is TRBV5-4; 7 positions match TRBD1. Trimming at V came to 4 bases and at J to 1 base, leaving 7 bases not matched to a gene. From germline, CDR1 is SGHNT and CDR2 YYREEE (reference sequence). The CDR3 runs 15 residues.

The genes are TRBV30 and TRBJ2-7; the D gene is possibly TRBD1 (6 bases). The length of the CDR3 is 12 residues. Looked up from germline, CDR1 is GTSNPN and CDR2 is SVGIG (reference sequence). V lost 0 bases to trimming and J lost 6 bases, with 9 bases between them. CDR3 residues: CAWSVSGVEQYF. The CDR3 region has the DNA TGTGCCTGGAGTGTTTCAGGGGTCGAGCAGTACTTC.

The chain has TRBV10-3 and TRBJ1-5; 10 nucleotides match TRBD1. Germline V gene sequence: CDR1 ENHRY, CDR2 SYGVKD. Germline trimming cut 4 bases from V and 7 bases from J; bases unmatched to any gene: 13. The CDR3 sequence is 17 residues long. The CDR3 sequence: CAISGTKGTGEIQPQHF. In DNA, the CDR3 is TGTGCCATCAGTGGGACAAAAGGGACAGGGGAAATCCAGCCCCAGCATTTT.

The V gene is TRBV6-4, the J gene TRBJ2-1; tentatively, D is TRBD2 (6 bases). The CDR3 is 14 residues long. The V end lost 0 bases, the J end lost 8 bases, and 11 bases lay between the germline ends. Per the germline V gene, CDR1 is MRHNA and CDR2 is SNTAGT. Here the CDR3 DNA reads TGTGCCAGCAGTGACTCCCGACTAGGCTATGAGCAGTTCTTC. Its translation: CASSDSRLGYEQFF.

V and J are TRBV5-1 and TRBJ2-7; 7 nucleotides match TRBD1. V was pared by 0 bases and J by 3 bases, with 3 bases of the junction left unmatched. CDR1 is SGHRS, CDR2 YFSETQ, per germline. This CDR3 contains 14 residues. In nucleotides, the CDR3 is TGCGCCAGCAGCTTGGTAGGACAGGACTACGAGCAGTACTTC. Encoded protein: CASSLVGQDYEQYF.

As for this clone: This sample also contains other DNA sequences that code for the same CDR3. The chain has TRBV6-5 and TRBJ1-1, with no clear D. The ends were cut back, 2 bases at V and 5 bases at J, with 15 bases in the middle. Germline CDR1 and CDR2: MNHEY and SVGAGI. The CDR3 covers 15 residues. The CDR3 is CASSYTTAGGTEAFF. DNA of the CDR3: TGTGCCAGCAGTTACACCACTGCAGGTGGAACTGAAGCTTTCTTT.

This clone was counted only a few times. The V and J genes are TRBV6-5 and TRBJ2-4, with 10 positions matching TRBD1. The CDR3 has 15 amino acids. V dropped 6 bases and J dropped 8; count of bases not matched to a gene: 10. Germline CDR1 MNHEY, CDR2 SVGAGI. CDR3 DNA sequence: TGTGCCAGCAGGTCCGGGACAGGGGTTATAGACATTCAGTACTTC. It yields the protein CASRSGTGVIDIQYF.

The chain is built from TRBV18 and TRBJ1-5; D is undetermined. The germline V gene has CDR1 KGHSH and CDR2 LQKENI. This CDR3 spans 13 amino acids. V lost 4 bases and J 1 base, leaving 5 bases between the germline ends. Here the CDR3 reads CASSRHSNQPQHF. Written as DNA, the CDR3 is TGTGCCAGCTCACGACACAGCAATCAGCCCCAGCATTTT.